In this sample, the clone carrying this T cell receptor (beta chain) turned up a few times. Its antigen is not known. This CDR3 is 13 amino acids long. Germline CDR1 and CDR2: LGHNA and YNFKEQ. V lost 8 bases and J lost 10; bases outside the gene matches: 7. TCRdb recomputed calls from the RT-PCR reads with MiXCR, one row per CDR3 protein. The sample records about 700,000 distinct CDR3 sequences, approximately 14% being singletons. The sample originates from a study of response to subunit inactivated influenza vaccine. Study results and limitations: Few additional T cells are recruited per seasonal influenza vaccination, authors suggested.

This sequence originates from a man aged 45-60 years who received an inactivated influenza vaccine. The V call is TRBV4-2, the J call TRBJ1-6, with 8 bases fitting TRBD1. This sample comprised PBMCs from blood, obtained 11 to 12 days after vaccination. CDR3 protein: CASQGALLSPLHF. The DNA of the CDR3 is TGTGCCAGCCAGGGGGCGCTTTTATCACCCCTCCACTTT.